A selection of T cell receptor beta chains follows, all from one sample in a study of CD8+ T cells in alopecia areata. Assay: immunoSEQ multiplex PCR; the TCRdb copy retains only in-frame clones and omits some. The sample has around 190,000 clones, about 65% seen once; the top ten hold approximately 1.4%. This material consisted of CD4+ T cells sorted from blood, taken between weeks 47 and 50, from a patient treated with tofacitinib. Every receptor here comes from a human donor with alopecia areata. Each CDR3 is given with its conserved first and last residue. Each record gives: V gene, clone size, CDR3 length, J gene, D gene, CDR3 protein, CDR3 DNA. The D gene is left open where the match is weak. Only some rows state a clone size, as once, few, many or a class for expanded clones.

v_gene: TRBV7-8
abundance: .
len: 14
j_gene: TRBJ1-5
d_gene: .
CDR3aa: CASSFSGLDQPQHF
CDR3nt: TGTGCCAGCAGCTTTAGCGGGCTGGATCAGCCCCAGCATTTT

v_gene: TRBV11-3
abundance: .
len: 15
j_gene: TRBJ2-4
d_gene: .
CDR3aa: CASSLDVVAKNIQYF
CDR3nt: TGTGCCAGCAGCTTAGATGTGGTAGCCAAAAACATTCAGTACTTC

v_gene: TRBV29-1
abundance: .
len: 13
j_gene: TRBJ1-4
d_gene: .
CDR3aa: CSAPGRNNEKLFF
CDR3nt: TGCAGCGCCCCGGGACGGAATAATGAAAAACTGTTTTTT

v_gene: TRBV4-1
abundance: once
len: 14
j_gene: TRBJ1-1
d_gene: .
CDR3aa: CASRGGTRNTEAFF
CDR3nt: TGCGCCAGCAGGGGAGGGACAAGGAACACTGAAGCTTTCTTT

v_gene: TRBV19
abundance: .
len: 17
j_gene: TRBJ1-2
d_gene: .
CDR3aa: CASSPDRGRTKIYGYTF
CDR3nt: TGTGCCAGTAGCCCCGACCGGGGGCGCACCAAAATTTATGGCTACACCTTC

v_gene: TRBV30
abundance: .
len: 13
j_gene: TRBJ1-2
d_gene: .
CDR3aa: CAWSVGQTYGYTF
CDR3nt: TGTGCCTGGAGTGTAGGACAAACCTATGGCTACACCTTC

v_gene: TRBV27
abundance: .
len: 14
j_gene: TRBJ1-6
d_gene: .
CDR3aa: CASSQLGRNSPLHF
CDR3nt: TGTGCCAGCAGTCAACTGGGGCGTAATTCACCCCTCCACTTT

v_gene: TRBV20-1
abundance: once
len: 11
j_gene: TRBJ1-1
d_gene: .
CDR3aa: CSARGDTEAFF
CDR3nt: TGCAGTGCTCGTGGGGACACTGAAGCTTTCTTT

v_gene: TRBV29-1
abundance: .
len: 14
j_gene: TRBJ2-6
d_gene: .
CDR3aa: CSVTTESGANVLTF
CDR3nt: TGCAGCGTTACAACAGAGTCGGGGGCCAACGTCCTGACTTTC

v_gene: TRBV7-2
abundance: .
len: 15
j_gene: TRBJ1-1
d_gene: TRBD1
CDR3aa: CASSSRVGTGEQAFF
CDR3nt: TGTGCCAGCAGCTCCCGAGTCGGGACAGGGGAACAAGCTTTCTTT

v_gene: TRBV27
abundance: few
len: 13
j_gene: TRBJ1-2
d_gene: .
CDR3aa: CASSFDRNYGYTF
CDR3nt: TGTGCCAGCAGTTTCGACAGGAACTATGGCTACACCTTC

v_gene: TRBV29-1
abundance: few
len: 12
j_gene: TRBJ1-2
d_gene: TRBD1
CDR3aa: CSVGQGSGGYTF
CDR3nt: TGCAGCGTTGGACAGGGGTCCGGCGGCTACACCTTC

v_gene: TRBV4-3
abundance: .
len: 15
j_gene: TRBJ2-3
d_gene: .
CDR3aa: CASSQSQVFTDTQYF
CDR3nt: TGCGCCAGCAGCCAATCACAGGTGTTCACAGATACGCAGTATTTT

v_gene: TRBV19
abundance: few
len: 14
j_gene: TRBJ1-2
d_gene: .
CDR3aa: CASSMPGADYGYTF
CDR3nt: TGTGCCAGTAGTATGCCGGGGGCGGACTATGGCTACACCTTC

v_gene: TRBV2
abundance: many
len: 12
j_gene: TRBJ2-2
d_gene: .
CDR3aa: CASRVNTGELFF
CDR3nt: TGTGCCAGCAGGGTGAACACCGGGGAGCTGTTTTTT

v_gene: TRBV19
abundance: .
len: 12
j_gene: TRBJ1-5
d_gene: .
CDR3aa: CASSSLREPQHF
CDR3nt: TGTGCCAGTAGTAGCCTCAGGGAGCCCCAGCATTTT

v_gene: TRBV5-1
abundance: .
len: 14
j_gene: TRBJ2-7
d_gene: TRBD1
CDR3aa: CASSLGQGVHEQYF
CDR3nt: TGCGCCAGCAGCCTGGGACAGGGGGTTCACGAGCAGTACTTC

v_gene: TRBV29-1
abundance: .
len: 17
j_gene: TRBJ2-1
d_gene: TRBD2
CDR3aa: CSVHGPGTSALYNEQFF
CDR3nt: TGCAGCGTCCACGGTCCCGGGACTAGCGCGCTCTACAATGAGCAGTTCTTC

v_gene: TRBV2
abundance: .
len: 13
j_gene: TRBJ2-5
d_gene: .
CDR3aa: CASSNQGPGTQYF
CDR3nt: TGTGCCAGCAGTAATCAGGGTCCGGGGACCCAGTACTTC

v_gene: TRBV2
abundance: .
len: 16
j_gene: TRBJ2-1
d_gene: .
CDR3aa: CASSDFSGSSNNEQFF
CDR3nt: TGTGCCAGCAGTGACTTCAGCGGATCGAGTAACAATGAGCAGTTCTTC

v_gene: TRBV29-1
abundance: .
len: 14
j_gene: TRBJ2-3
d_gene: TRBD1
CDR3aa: CSVGTGSHTDTQYF
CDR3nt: TGCAGCGTCGGGACAGGGTCCCACACAGATACGCAGTATTTT

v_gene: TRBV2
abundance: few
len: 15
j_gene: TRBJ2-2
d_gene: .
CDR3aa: CASSPGTPNTGELFF
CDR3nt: TGTGCCAGCAGTCCCGGGACCCCGAACACCGGGGAGCTGTTTTTT

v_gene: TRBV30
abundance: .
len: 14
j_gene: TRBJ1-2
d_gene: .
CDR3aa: CAWSSFVIFYGYTF
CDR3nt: TGTGCCTGGAGTTCCTTTGTGATCTTCTATGGCTACACCTTC

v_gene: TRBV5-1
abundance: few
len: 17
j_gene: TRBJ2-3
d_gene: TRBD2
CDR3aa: CASSLPRGSGETDTQYF
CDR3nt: TGCGCCAGCAGCCTACCCCGGGGTAGCGGGGAGACAGATACGCAGTATTTT

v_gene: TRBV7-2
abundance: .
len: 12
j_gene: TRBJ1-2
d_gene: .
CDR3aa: CASSLRADGYTF
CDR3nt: TGTGCCAGCAGCTTAAGGGCAGATGGCTACACCTTC

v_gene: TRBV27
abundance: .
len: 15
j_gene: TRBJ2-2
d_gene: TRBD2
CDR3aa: CASSLAGGKFGELFF
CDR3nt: TGTGCCAGCAGTTTAGCGGGGGGAAAGTTTGGGGAGCTGTTTTTT

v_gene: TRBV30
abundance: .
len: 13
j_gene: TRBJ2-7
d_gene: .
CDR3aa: CAGSIPNTYEQYF
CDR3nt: TGTGCCGGCTCGATTCCTAATACCTACGAGCAGTACTTC

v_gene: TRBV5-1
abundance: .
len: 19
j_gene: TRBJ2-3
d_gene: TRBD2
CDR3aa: CASSSGLAGGLRSTDTQYF
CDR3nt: TGCGCCAGCAGCTCCGGACTAGCGGGGGGCCTACGGAGCACAGATACGCAGTATTTT

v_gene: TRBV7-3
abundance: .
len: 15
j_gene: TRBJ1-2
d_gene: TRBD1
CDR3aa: CASSIAGTGTSGYTF
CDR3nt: TGTGCCAGCAGCATCGCCGGGACAGGGACGTCTGGCTACACCTTC

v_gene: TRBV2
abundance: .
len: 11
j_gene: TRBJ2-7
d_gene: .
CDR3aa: CASADPYEQYF
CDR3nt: TGTGCCAGCGCTGACCCCTACGAGCAGTACTTC

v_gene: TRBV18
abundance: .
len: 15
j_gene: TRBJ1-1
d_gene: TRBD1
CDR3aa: CASSPVGQPNTEAFF
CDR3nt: TGTGCCAGCTCACCAGTGGGACAGCCGAACACTGAAGCTTTCTTT

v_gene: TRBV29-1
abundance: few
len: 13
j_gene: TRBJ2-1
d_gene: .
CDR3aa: CSVGETSTNEQFF
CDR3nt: TGCAGCGTTGGGGAAACTTCCACCAATGAGCAGTTCTTC

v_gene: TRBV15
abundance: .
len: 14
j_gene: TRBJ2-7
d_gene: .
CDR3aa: CATSRDLREMEQYF
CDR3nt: TGTGCCACCAGCAGAGATTTACGGGAAATGGAGCAGTACTTC

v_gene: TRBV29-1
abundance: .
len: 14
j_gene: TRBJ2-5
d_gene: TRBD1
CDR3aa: CSVAIQGIQETQYF
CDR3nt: TGCAGCGTCGCGATACAGGGGATCCAAGAGACCCAGTACTTC

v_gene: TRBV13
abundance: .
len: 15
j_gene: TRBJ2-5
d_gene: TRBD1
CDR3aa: CASSSGRQGHETQYF
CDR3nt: TGTGCCAGCAGCTCCGGTCGACAGGGACACGAGACCCAGTACTTC

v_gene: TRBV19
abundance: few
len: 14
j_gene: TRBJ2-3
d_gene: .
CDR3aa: CASKAGAATDTQYF
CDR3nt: TGTGCCAGTAAGGCGGGGGCAGCCACAGATACGCAGTATTTT

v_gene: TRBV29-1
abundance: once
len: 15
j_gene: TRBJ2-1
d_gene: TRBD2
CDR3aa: CSAKMRGGRENEQFF
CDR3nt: TGCAGCGCTAAAATGCGGGGGGGCCGGGAAAATGAGCAGTTCTTC

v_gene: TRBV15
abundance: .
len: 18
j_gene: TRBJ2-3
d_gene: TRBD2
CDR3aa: CATSRPGTSGGSTDTQYF
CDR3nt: TGTGCCACCAGCAGACCTGGGACTAGCGGGGGCAGCACAGATACGCAGTATTTT

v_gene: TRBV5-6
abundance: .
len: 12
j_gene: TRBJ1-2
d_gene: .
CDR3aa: CASSLLSGGYTF
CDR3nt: TGTGCCAGCAGCTTACTCTCCGGCGGCTACACCTTC

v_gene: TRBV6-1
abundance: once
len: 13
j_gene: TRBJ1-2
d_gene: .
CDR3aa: CASSGARLWGYTF
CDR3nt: TGTGCCAGCAGTGGGGCCCGGCTTTGGGGCTACACCTTC

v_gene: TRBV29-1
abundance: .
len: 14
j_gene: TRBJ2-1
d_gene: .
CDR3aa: CSVDEGPPYNEQFF
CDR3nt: TGCAGCGTTGACGAGGGGCCCCCCTACAATGAGCAGTTCTTC

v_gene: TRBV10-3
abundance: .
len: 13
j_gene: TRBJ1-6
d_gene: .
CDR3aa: CAISDPEREPLHF
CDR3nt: TGTGCCATCAGTGACCCGGAGAGGGAACCCCTCCACTTT